This T cell receptor beta chain was profiled in a study of human T cells and chemical hapten exposure. Study-wide background: Alopecia universalis, totalis or areata was present in patients who were mostly female. The study's findings and limits: More PT1 expanded TCRs went with higher patch test scores.

In germline, CDR1 is MDHEN, CDR2 SYDVKM. V was clipped by 3 bases and J by 3 bases; unmatched bases: 4. This CDR3 comprises 14 residues. This clonotype was picked up many times. The antigen is unknown. Time point reported: patch test 2, 6 weeks after DPC sensitization. The treatment: therapeutic diphenylcyclopropenone sensitization with weekly scalp DPC. Within the library, unique molecular identifiers were attached to each individual cDNA molecule. TCRdb fed the RACE reads into MiXCR, producing one record per CDR3 protein. The sample records tens of thousands of distinct CDR3 sequences, around 10% being singletons.

V is TRBV28 and J is TRBJ1-2, with TRBD1 matching over 7 bases. This clonotype was sampled from a man aged 25-40 years with alopecia areata. Some clones in this sample may be carry-over from other donors' samples. This sample comprised whole blood, obtained in connection with sensitization to the hapten diphenylcyclopropenone (DPC). In DNA, the CDR3 is TGTGCCAGCAGTTTGATGGGACAGTACTATGGCTACACCTTC. This codes for CASSLMGQYYGYTF.